This TCR beta chain appears in the sequencing data of a study of graft-versus-host responses after intestinal transplantation (dated by TCRdb to 2020 to 2022). Concerning the study at large: The transplants that recipients got were multivisceral, liver-intestinal, or isolated intestinal. Alloreactive clones were identified by sequencing pre-transplant mixed lymphocyte reaction products and comparing them with unstimulated pre-transplant donor and recipient T cells. After intestinal transplantation, graft-versus-host and host-versus-graft alloreactive T cell clones were followed in the graft, circulation and bone marrow using bulk TCR-beta CDR3 sequencing. Donor T cell macrochimerism was defined as a peak of at least 4% donor T cells among recipient peripheral blood mononuclear cells. Rather than being sequenced by the commercial service, samples from a few later patients were sequenced in-house on an Illumina MiSeq and processed with MiXCR. All recipients received anti-thymocyte globulin induction followed by maintenance tacrolimus and steroids for around 3 years. The cohort enrolled 24 intestinal transplant recipients including one retransplant, and a few patients lacking pretransplant specimens were excluded.

As to this clone: Its target antigen remains unknown. Base-call qualities are not available, and no considerably larger clone is one nucleotide away.

Study-level results and caveats: The relatively low number and heterogeneity of intestinal transplant patients limited the conclusions. Early after transplant, peak levels of circulating GvH clones were associated with declines in HvG clones. GvH clones turned up in recipient bone marrow, with some appearing earlier in ileal mucosa or blood, a pattern consistent with an intestinal mucosal origin. High GvH to HvG T cell clonal ratios were observed in the allografts of patients with donor T cell macrochimerism.

Bone marrow was aspirated after transplant from the posterior iliac crest or another site chosen by the physician. The library relied on the immunoSEQ multiplex PCR assay. For most patients, genomic DNA was subjected to high-throughput TCR-beta CDR3 sequencing by Adaptive Biotechnologies. In the original analysis: TCR sequencing data were retrieved from Adaptive's ImmunoSEQ software for 15 to 20 patients, whereas a few other patients were processed with MiXCR and VDJtools. CDR3 nucleotide sequences shared by donor and recipient were removed because the origin of these sequences could not be assigned. To count as alloreactive, a clone needed at least 2-fold expansion over unstimulated cells and a minimum CFSE-low frequency of 0.002% (template counts) or 0.001% (read counts). A clone was considered mappable if detected in the sequenced pre-transplant spleen, lymph node, or MLR CFSE-low populations of the donor or recipient. The cumulative frequency of alloreactive clones was calculated as a percentage of all sequences, weighted by copy number. TCRdb retrieved this table from immuneACCESS and kept in-frame rearrangements only. Not all clones are present; in checked studies, unresolved V genes account for under half, and no reason is known for the remainder. That table supplies the V and J calls and clone size; D and trimming were determined from the DNA. This sample holds 20,000 or so clones; about 89% were observed only once. The biggest ten clones account for 50% to 65% of the sample.

This sequence was found in a human patient who received an intestinal transplant, so some T cells may come from the graft donor. This sample comprised bone marrow, obtained roughly 130 days after transplant.

The nucleotide sequence reads as follows: TGTGCCAGCAGCCAGGACCTAGCGGGCTCCTACGAGCAGTACTTC. It translates to CASSQDLAGSYEQYF. The chain joins TRBV4-2 to TRBJ2-7; 8 central nucleotides agree with TRBD2. The germline V and J ends show losses of 3 bases and 0 bases respectively, and no gene match explains 4 bases of the junction. CDR3 length: 15 amino acids, cysteine to phenylalanine. Only the CDR3 DNA is retained, 45 bases long and in frame from the first base. CDR1 is given as LGHNA and CDR2 as YNFKEQ, both from the germline V gene.